This is a list of T cell receptor beta chains from one sample in a study of blood T cell repertoires in COVID-19. The protocol was immunoSEQ multiplex PCR, while the TCRdb copy is restricted to in-frame clones and leaves out a portion. This sample carries 90,000 to 150,000 clones, roughly four fifths of them seen once, and the ten largest clones take 9% to 13%. Sample: peripheral blood. These receptors were taken from a human donor in a cohort sampled during active COVID-19. Both conserved end residues are part of each CDR3. Each record gives: clone size, V gene, D gene, J gene, CDR3 DNA, CDR3 protein. The D gene is left open where the match is weak. Size is omitted from some rows. Given values are once, few, many or a class for expanded clones.

clone size: -; V gene: TRBV2; D gene: TRBD1; J gene: TRBJ2-5; CDR3 DNA: TGTGCCAGCAGTGAACCCCGGACAGGAAACCAAGAGACCCAGTACTTC; CDR3 protein: CASSEPRTGNQETQYF
clone size: few; V gene: TRBV19; D gene: TRBD1; J gene: TRBJ1-5; CDR3 DNA: TGTGCCAGTAGTGCACGGACAGGGTGGAAGCCCCAGCATTTT; CDR3 protein: CASSARTGWKPQHF
clone size: -; V gene: TRBV6-5; D gene: -; J gene: TRBJ1-4; CDR3 DNA: TGTGCCAGCACCTCTCAGGGGCTTTCTAATGAAAAACTGTTTTTT; CDR3 protein: CASTSQGLSNEKLFF
clone size: -; V gene: TRBV7-2; D gene: -; J gene: TRBJ2-1; CDR3 DNA: TGTGCCAGCAGCTTAGGTGTAAGGGGCTATGAGCAGTTCTTC; CDR3 protein: CASSLGVRGYEQFF
clone size: -; V gene: TRBV7-9; D gene: TRBD2; J gene: TRBJ2-5; CDR3 DNA: TGTGCCAGCAGCTTGGGACTAGCGGGGGATGAGACCCAGTACTTC; CDR3 protein: CASSLGLAGDETQYF
clone size: -; V gene: TRBV15; D gene: TRBD1; J gene: TRBJ2-1; CDR3 DNA: TGTGCCACCAGCAGGGACTCGCAGGGGGTTGGTGACAATGAGCAGTTCTTC; CDR3 protein: CATSRDSQGVGDNEQFF
clone size: -; V gene: TRBV19; D gene: -; J gene: TRBJ1-5; CDR3 DNA: TGTGCCAGTGGTGATCAGGGGCCCCTCAATCAGCCCCAGCATTTT; CDR3 protein: CASGDQGPLNQPQHF
clone size: -; V gene: TRBV28; D gene: -; J gene: TRBJ1-2; CDR3 DNA: TGTGCCAGCAGGACGGGTGCGTTAAACTATGGCTACACCTTC; CDR3 protein: CASRTGALNYGYTF
clone size: -; V gene: TRBV11-2; D gene: -; J gene: TRBJ2-7; CDR3 DNA: TGTGCCAGCAGCTTAGTTGACCGGGTCCCCTACGAGCAGTACTTC; CDR3 protein: CASSLVDRVPYEQYF
clone size: -; V gene: TRBV21-1; D gene: -; J gene: TRBJ2-5; CDR3 DNA: TGTGCCAGCAGGAGGGACAGGGGGCCTGTAGAGACCCAGTACTTC; CDR3 protein: CASRRDRGPVETQYF
clone size: -; V gene: TRBV10-3; D gene: TRBD2; J gene: TRBJ2-1; CDR3 DNA: TGTGCCACGACTAGCGGGGGGGCGAATAATGAGCAGTTCTTC; CDR3 protein: CATTSGGANNEQFF
clone size: -; V gene: TRBV7-2; D gene: TRBD1; J gene: TRBJ1-1; CDR3 DNA: TGTGCCAGCAGCTTAGCAGGGGGCAACACTGAAGCTTTCTTT; CDR3 protein: CASSLAGGNTEAFF
clone size: once; V gene: TRBV4-2; D gene: TRBD2; J gene: TRBJ2-1; CDR3 DNA: TGTGCCAGCAGCCAAGGAACCTGGACTAGCGGGGGGGCCTACAATGAGCAGTTCTTC; CDR3 protein: CASSQGTWTSGGAYNEQFF
clone size: -; V gene: TRBV19; D gene: TRBD1; J gene: TRBJ2-3; CDR3 DNA: TGTGCCAGTAGTCCCGCCCCGGGACAGGGGTTGAGCACAGATACGCAGTATTTT; CDR3 protein: CASSPAPGQGLSTDTQYF
clone size: -; V gene: TRBV6-4; D gene: -; J gene: TRBJ1-2; CDR3 DNA: TGTGCCAGCGGACAAGAAGGCTTCGGGGGCTACACCTTC; CDR3 protein: CASGQEGFGGYTF
clone size: -; V gene: TRBV6-5; D gene: -; J gene: TRBJ1-2; CDR3 DNA: TGTGCCAGCAGTACCAGTTCTAACTATGGCTACACCTTC; CDR3 protein: CASSTSSNYGYTF
clone size: -; V gene: TRBV28; D gene: -; J gene: TRBJ2-2; CDR3 DNA: TGTGCCAGCAGTTCCGGACATTACGCGAACACCGGGGAGCTGTTTTTT; CDR3 protein: CASSSGHYANTGELFF
clone size: -; V gene: TRBV2; D gene: -; J gene: TRBJ2-3; CDR3 DNA: TGTGCCAGCAGTGAAGGGACTTCTAGCACAGATACGCAGTATTTT; CDR3 protein: CASSEGTSSTDTQYF
clone size: -; V gene: TRBV7-2; D gene: TRBD1; J gene: TRBJ2-3; CDR3 DNA: TGTGCCAGCAGCTTAGCGGCAGGGGGCGGTTTGGATACGCAGTATTTT; CDR3 protein: CASSLAAGGGLDTQYF
clone size: -; V gene: TRBV5-1; D gene: TRBD2; J gene: TRBJ2-5; CDR3 DNA: TGCGCCAGCAGCTTGGAAGGTAGCGGGGGGGCGTACGGCGAGACCCAGTACTTC; CDR3 protein: CASSLEGSGGAYGETQYF
clone size: -; V gene: TRBV6-2/TRBV6-3; D gene: TRBD1; J gene: TRBJ2-1; CDR3 DNA: TGTGCCAGCAGTAAAAAGGGACAGGGGGGGAACAATGAGCAGTTCTTC; CDR3 protein: CASSKKGQGGNNEQFF
clone size: -; V gene: TRBV27; D gene: TRBD1; J gene: TRBJ2-1; CDR3 DNA: TGTGCCAGCAGTTCGGACAGGGGTAACTACAATGAGCAGTTCTTC; CDR3 protein: CASSSDRGNYNEQFF
clone size: -; V gene: TRBV2; D gene: -; J gene: TRBJ2-3; CDR3 DNA: TGTGCCAGCAGTGCGACTAGAGATAGCACAGATACGCAGTATTTT; CDR3 protein: CASSATRDSTDTQYF
clone size: few; V gene: TRBV27; D gene: TRBD1; J gene: TRBJ2-2; CDR3 DNA: TGTGCCAGCAGTCGGACAGGGGGAGCGACCGGGGAGCTGTTTTTT; CDR3 protein: CASSRTGGATGELFF
clone size: few; V gene: TRBV12-5; D gene: -; J gene: TRBJ1-5; CDR3 DNA: TGTGCTAGTGGTTTGGGCGGGACCTCAGCTAGCAATCAGCCCCAGCATTTT; CDR3 protein: CASGLGGTSASNQPQHF
clone size: few; V gene: TRBV10-1; D gene: -; J gene: TRBJ2-1; CDR3 DNA: TGCGCCAGCAGCCCCGCGGGCCGGACCAATGAGCAGTTCTTC; CDR3 protein: CASSPAGRTNEQFF
clone size: -; V gene: TRBV5-1; D gene: TRBD1; J gene: TRBJ1-1; CDR3 DNA: TGCGCCAGCAGCTTGCAGGGGGGGAACACTGAAGCTTTCTTT; CDR3 protein: CASSLQGGNTEAFF
clone size: -; V gene: TRBV7-9; D gene: TRBD2; J gene: TRBJ2-5; CDR3 DNA: TGTGCCAGCAGCTTATCTCTAGCGGGGGCTGAGACCCAGTACTTC; CDR3 protein: CASSLSLAGAETQYF
clone size: -; V gene: TRBV19; D gene: -; J gene: TRBJ1-5; CDR3 DNA: TGTGCCAGTAGTACCACAGGGTCCTATCAGCCCCAGCATTTT; CDR3 protein: CASSTTGSYQPQHF
clone size: -; V gene: TRBV3-1/TRBV3-2; D gene: -; J gene: TRBJ1-2; CDR3 DNA: TGTGCCAGCAGCCTATGGGCAGACTATGGCTACACCTTC; CDR3 protein: CASSLWADYGYTF
clone size: -; V gene: TRBV5-1; D gene: TRBD1; J gene: TRBJ2-7; CDR3 DNA: TGCGCCAGCAGCTTAGAACCGGGACAGGGGGCGCACGAGCAGTACTTC; CDR3 protein: CASSLEPGQGAHEQYF